Presented here are 7 T cell receptor beta chains from one specimen sequenced in a study of technical replicates of blood from several donors. Some clones are missing from TCRdb's copy, which holds only in-frame ones; the method was immunoSEQ multiplex PCR. The sample consists of under 35,000 clones, just over 90% of them appearing once. The sequencing sample was made of PBMCs. The receptors come from a human donor in good health. Some clones in this sample may be carry-over from other donors' samples.

The chain uses TRBV6-1 and TRBJ2-5; 9 bases map to TRBD1. J gave up 4 bases and V 0 bases, and 6 bases lay outside the gene matches. This CDR3 is built from 16 residues. CDR1 is MNHNS, CDR2 SASEGT, per germline. CDR3 amino acids: CASSEAGGQGAETQYF. The CDR3 coding sequence is TGTGCCAGCAGTGAAGCGGGGGGACAGGGTGCAGAGACCCAGTACTTC.

The chain joins TRBV6-4 to TRBJ2-2, with D possibly matching TRBD2 (5 bases). This CDR3 comprises 14 residues. Between the trimmed V and J ends, which lost 3 bases and 5 bases, there was a span of 10 bases. Germline V gene sequence: CDR1 MRHNA, CDR2 SNTAGT. CDR3 coding DNA: TGTGCCAGCAGTGAGGTAGCGAGGACCGGGGAGCTGTTTTTT. Amino acid sequence: CASSEVARTGELFF.

DNA of the CDR3: TGTGCCAGCAGCCGGGGGAGGTCCTACGAGCAGTACTTC. It codes for CASSRGRSYEQYF. V and J are TRBV7-2 and TRBJ2-7; TRBD2 is a possible D gene (6 bases). The V end was cut by 5 bases, the J end by 1 base, with 9 bases between. Germline-derived CDR1 and CDR2 are SGHTA and FQGNSA. This CDR3 comprises 13 residues.

The chain carries TRBV7-2 and TRBJ2-5; 7 nucleotides align to TRBD2. The CDR3 is made up of 16 amino acids. Germline lookup yields CDR1 SGHTA and CDR2 FQGNSA. V lost 5 bases, J lost 3 bases, and 12 bases stayed unmatched. CDR3 bases: TGTGCCAGCAGCCTCCAACTGGCTCTAGCGGAAGAGACCCAGTACTTC. Protein: CASSLQLALAEETQYF.

The chain has TRBV19 and TRBJ1-5; D is possibly TRBD1 (5 bases). V was trimmed by 3 bases and J by 6 bases, leaving 9 bases between them. The CDR3 runs 13 residues. Germline V lookup: CDR1 LNHDA, CDR2 SQIVND (reference sequence). The CDR3 loop is CASSMGRAQPQHF. The DNA of the CDR3 is TGTGCCAGTAGTATGGGCAGGGCTCAGCCCCAGCATTTT.

V is TRBV4-1 and J is TRBJ1-1; D remains ambiguous. Trimming stripped 3 bases from V and 4 bases from J, with 12 bases between. This CDR3 has 14 residues. Germline CDR1 is MGHRA and CDR2 is YSYEKL. The CDR3 region has the DNA TGCGCCAGCAGCCAGCGCTCAATAAGCACTGAAGCTTTCTTT. Its protein product is CASSQRSISTEAFF.

The rearrangement uses TRBV4-3 and TRBJ2-7; 7 positions agree with TRBD2. CDR1 is LGHNA, CDR2 YSLEER, per germline. The CDR3 spans 14 residues. The trim removed 3 bases at V and 5 bases at J, leaving 7 bases unmatched. CDR3: CASSQEAGLNEQYF. The CDR3 nucleotides read TGCGCCAGCAGCCAGGAAGCGGGATTGAACGAGCAGTACTTC.